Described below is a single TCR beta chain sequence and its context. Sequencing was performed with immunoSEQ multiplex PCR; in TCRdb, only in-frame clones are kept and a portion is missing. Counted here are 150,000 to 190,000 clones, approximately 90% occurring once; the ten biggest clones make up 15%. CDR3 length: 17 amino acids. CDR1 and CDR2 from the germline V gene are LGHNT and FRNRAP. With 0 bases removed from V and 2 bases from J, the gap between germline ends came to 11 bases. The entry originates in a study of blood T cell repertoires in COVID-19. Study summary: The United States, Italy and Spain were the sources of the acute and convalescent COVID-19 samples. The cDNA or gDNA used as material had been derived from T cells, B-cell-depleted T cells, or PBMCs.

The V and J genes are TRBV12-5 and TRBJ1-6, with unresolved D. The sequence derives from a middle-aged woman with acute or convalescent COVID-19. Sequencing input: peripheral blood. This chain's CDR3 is CASGLVTGNPYNSPLHF. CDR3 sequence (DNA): TGTGCTAGTGGTTTGGTAACGGGGAACCCCTATAATTCACCCCTCCACTTT. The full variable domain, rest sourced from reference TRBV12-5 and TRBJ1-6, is DARVTQTPRHKVTEMGQEVTMRCQPILGHNTVFWYRQTMMQGLELLAYFRNRAPLDDSGMPKDRFSAEMPDATLATLKIQPSEPRDSAVYFCASGLVTGNPYNSPLHFGNGTRLTVT.